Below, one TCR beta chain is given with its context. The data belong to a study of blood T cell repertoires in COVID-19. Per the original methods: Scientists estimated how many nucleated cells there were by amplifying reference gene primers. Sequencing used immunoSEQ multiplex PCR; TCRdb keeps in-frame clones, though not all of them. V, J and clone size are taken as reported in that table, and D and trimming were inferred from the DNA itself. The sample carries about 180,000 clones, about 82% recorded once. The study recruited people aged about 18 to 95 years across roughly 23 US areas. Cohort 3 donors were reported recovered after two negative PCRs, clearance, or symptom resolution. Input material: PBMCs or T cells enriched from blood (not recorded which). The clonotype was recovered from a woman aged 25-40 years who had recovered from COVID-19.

CDR3 sequence (DNA): TGTGCCACCAGTGATTCCCACAGGGCGTACTACAATGAGCAGTTCTTC. Translation: CATSDSHRAYYNEQFF. The chain is built from TRBV24-1 and TRBJ2-1; tentatively, D is TRBD1 (6 bases). This CDR3 spans 16 amino acids. The V gene lost 2 bases and the J gene lost 3 bases, with 13 bases spanning the gap. Germline-derived CDR1 and CDR2 are KGHDR and SFDVKD.